This TCR beta chain stems from a study of blood T cell repertoires in COVID-19. In the study overall: The samples span acute and convalescent COVID-19 from the United States, Italy and Spain. PBMCs, B-cell-depleted T cells, or T cells provided the cDNA or gDNA that made up the material.

Per the original data handling: Cell counts per sample came from amplifying reference gene primers. Using immunoSEQ multiplex PCR, the repertoire was profiled, and TCRdb retains in-frame clones only, with some absent. The DNA gave D and trimming, while V, J and clone size come from that table. Among over 100,000 clones listed, about 80% were seen once. J was trimmed by 7 bases and V by 3 bases; bases with no gene match: 6. The CDR3 contains 14 residues. Germline V lookup: CDR1 GTSNPN, CDR2 SVGIG (reference sequence). What was sequenced was peripheral blood. The V call is TRBV30, the J call TRBJ1-6; the match to TRBD1 covers 7 bases. This receptor was obtained from a woman aged 55-70 years with acute or convalescent COVID-19. The CDR3 bases are TGTGCCTGGAGAAGACAGGGTAGGAATTCACCCCTCCACTTT. This gives the protein CAWRRQGRNSPLHF.